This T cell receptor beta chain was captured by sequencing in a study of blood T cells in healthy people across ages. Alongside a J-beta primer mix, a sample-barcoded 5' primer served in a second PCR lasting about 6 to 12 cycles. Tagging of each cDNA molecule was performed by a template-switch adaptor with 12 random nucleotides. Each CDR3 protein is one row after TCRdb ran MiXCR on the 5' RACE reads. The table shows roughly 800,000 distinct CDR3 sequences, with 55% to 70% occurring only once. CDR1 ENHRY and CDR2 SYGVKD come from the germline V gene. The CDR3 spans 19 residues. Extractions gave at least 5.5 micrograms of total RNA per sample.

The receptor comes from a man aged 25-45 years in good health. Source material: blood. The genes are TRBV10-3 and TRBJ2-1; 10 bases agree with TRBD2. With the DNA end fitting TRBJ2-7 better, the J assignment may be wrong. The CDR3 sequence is CAIKERGLTSGRSYNEQYF. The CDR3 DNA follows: TGTGCCATCAAGGAGAGGGGACTGACTAGCGGGCGCTCCTACAATGAGCAGTACTTC.